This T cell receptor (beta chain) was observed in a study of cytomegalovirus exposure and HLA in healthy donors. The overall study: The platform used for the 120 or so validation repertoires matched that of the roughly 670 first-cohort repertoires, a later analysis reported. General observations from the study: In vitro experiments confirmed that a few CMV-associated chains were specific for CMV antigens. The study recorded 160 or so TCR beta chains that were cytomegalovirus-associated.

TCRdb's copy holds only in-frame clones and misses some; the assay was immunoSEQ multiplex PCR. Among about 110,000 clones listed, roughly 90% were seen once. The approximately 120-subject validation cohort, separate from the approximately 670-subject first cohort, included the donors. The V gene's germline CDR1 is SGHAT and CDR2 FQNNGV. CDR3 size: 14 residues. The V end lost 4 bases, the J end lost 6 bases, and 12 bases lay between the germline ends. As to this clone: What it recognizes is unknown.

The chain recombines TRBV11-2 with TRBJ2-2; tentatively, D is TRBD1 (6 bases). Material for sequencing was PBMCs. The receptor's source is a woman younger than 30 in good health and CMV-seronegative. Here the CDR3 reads CASSSEGGAGELFF. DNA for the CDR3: TGTGCCAGCAGCTCCGAAGGGGGAGCCGGGGAGCTGTTTTTT.